The 24 T cell receptor beta chains reported below all come from one sample, sequenced in a study of cytomegalovirus exposure and HLA in healthy donors (dated by TCRdb to the late 2010s). The library was prepared using the immunoSEQ multiplex PCR assay. A mixture of 60 forward primers for TCR Vbeta segments and 13 reverse primers for TCR Jbeta segments was used in the multiplex PCR. Sourced from immuneACCESS, this table was stored by TCRdb with only in-frame sequences that have V and J called. A share of the clones is absent; for the studies checked, an unresolved V gene accounts for under half, and the remainder has no known explanation. The sample table holds fewer than 40,000 clones, of which about 60% were seen once. The biggest ten clones account for about a fifth of the sample. The specimen was PBMCs. These receptors were obtained from a man aged 50 to 60 in good health and CMV-seropositive.

In its sample, this clone was seen once. The V call is TRBV25-1, the J call TRBJ1-2, with D perhaps TRBD1 (5 bases). V was trimmed by 3 bases and J by 0 bases, leaving 14 bases between them. Per germline, CDR1 MGHDK and CDR2 SYGVNS. CDR3 length: 16 residues. Here the CDR3 reads CASSDPGTGANYGYTF. The DNA of the CDR3 is TGTGCCAGCAGTGACCCCGGGACTGGAGCTAACTATGGCTACACCTTC.

The chain employs TRBV7-2 and TRBJ2-3; 14 bases map to TRBD2. The CDR3 spans 14 residues. The germline CDR1 and CDR2 sequences are SGHTA and FQGNSA. Trimming took 11 bases from V and 6 from J; bases not matched to a gene: 7. The CDR3 region has the DNA TGTGCCGCCACGGGACTAGCGGGGGACGATACGCAGTATTTT. Protein product: CAATGLAGDDTQYF.

This chain connects TRBV4-3 to TRBJ2-7; TRBD1 agrees at 9 bases. Unmatched junction bases numbered 9, after V lost 1 base and J lost 5 bases. Germline lookup yields CDR1 LGHNA and CDR2 YSLEER. The CDR3 totals 16 residues. CDR3 region: CASSQGPATGGNEQYF. CDR3 coding DNA: TGCGCCAGCAGCCAAGGCCCTGCAACAGGGGGCAACGAGCAGTACTTC.

This clone was detected a few times. J is TRBJ1-1 and V is TRBV5-1; D call uncertain. The germline V gene has CDR1 SGHRS and CDR2 YFSETQ. V gave up 4 bases and J gave up 1 base, with 8 bases separating them. The CDR3 runs to 13 residues. The CDR3 DNA is TGCGCCAGCAGCGAGGTCACGAACACTGAAGCTTTCTTT. This encodes CASSEVTNTEAFF. The complete variable domain, with remaining parts taken from reference TRBV5-1 and TRBJ1-1, reads KAGVTQTPRYLIKTRGQQVTLSCSPISGHRSVSWYQQTPGQGLQFLFEYFSETQRNKGNFPGRFSGRQFSNSRSEMNVSTLELGDSALYLCASSEVTNTEAFFGQGTRLTVV.

The rearrangement joins TRBV28 to TRBJ2-5; D perhaps matches TRBD1 (5 bases). CDR3 length: 15 amino acids. V was shortened by 2 bases and J by 2 bases, with 12 bases between the two germline ends. Germline CDR1 MDHEN, CDR2 SYDVKM. This chain's CDR3 is CASSLGPGRQETQYF. The CDR3 region has the DNA TGTGCCAGCAGTTTAGGGCCAGGGCGGCAAGAGACCCAGTACTTC.

The V call is TRBV6-5, the J call TRBJ1-5; TRBD1 aligns across 8 bases. The germline V gene encodes CDR1 MNHEY and CDR2 SVGAGI. The CDR3 has 15 residues. V shed 5 bases, J shed 3 bases, and the junction held 6 bases outside the gene matches. DNA for the CDR3: TGTGCCAGCAGTACCCGGACAGGGACCAATCAGCCCCAGCATTTT. Amino acids: CASSTRTGTNQPQHF.

The gene calls are TRBV30 and TRBJ2-5; 9 nucleotides agree with TRBD1. Per germline, CDR1 GTSNPN and CDR2 SVGIG (reference sequence). The CDR3 loop spans 12 amino acids. J gave up 3 bases and V 5 bases, and 1 base lay outside the gene matches. CDR3 amino acids: CAWGQGKETQYF. The CDR3, as DNA: TGTGCCTGGGGACAGGGGAAAGAGACCCAGTACTTC.

The chain carries TRBV7-2 and TRBJ1-6, with 10 bases identical to TRBD1. Germline loops: CDR1 SGHTA, CDR2 FQGNSA. CDR3 size: 18 residues. Losses at the gene ends were 5 bases for V and 0 bases for J; bases not matched to a gene: 7. The CDR3: CASSLRDRGSSYNSPLHF. The CDR3 DNA follows: TGTGCCAGCAGCCTCCGGGACAGGGGAAGCTCCTATAATTCACCCCTCCACTTT. The variable domain in full, with the rest retrieved from reference TRBV7-2 and TRBJ1-6, is GAGVSQSPSNKVTEKGKDVELRCDPISGHTALYWYRQSLGQGLEFLIYFQGNSAPDKSGLPSDRFSAERTGGSVSTLTIQRTQQEDSAVYLCASSLRDRGSSYNSPLHFGNGTRLTVT.

The CDR3 is CASSADRDRVGKTQYF. In DNA form, the CDR3 reads TGTGCCAGCTCAGCTGACCGGGACAGGGTGGGAAAGACCCAGTACTTC. The chain is built from TRBV18 and TRBJ2-5; 9 nucleotides align to TRBD1. The CDR3 sequence is 16 residues long. With V trimmed by 5 bases and J by 6 bases, 13 bases remained unmatched. The germline V gene encodes CDR1 KGHSH and CDR2 LQKENI.

The chain recombines TRBV9 with TRBJ1-4; TRBD1 might be the D (6 bases). Germline V gives CDR1 SGDLS, CDR2 YYNGEE. V was clipped by 0 bases and J by 0 bases, with 9 bases between them. The CDR3 loop spans 16 amino acids. CDR3 DNA: TGTGCCAGCAGCGTAGGACAGGAAACAACTAATGAAAAACTGTTTTTT. As protein: CASSVGQETTNEKLFF.

V usage is TRBV4-2 and J usage is TRBJ2-2; 9 bases are a match to TRBD1. The length of the CDR3 is 16 residues. Germline V gene data show CDR1 as LGHNA and CDR2 as YNFKEQ. Unmatched junction bases numbered 5, after V lost 3 bases and J lost 3 bases. CDR3 sequence reads: CASSQYRDRDTGELFF. As DNA, the CDR3 is TGTGCCAGCAGCCAGTACCGGGACAGGGACACCGGGGAGCTGTTTTTT.

The chain carries TRBV7-9 and TRBJ1-1; D possibly corresponds to TRBD1 (5 bases). The germline V and J ends were trimmed by 3 bases and 3 bases, with 11 bases remaining between them. Germline V gene data show CDR1 as SEHNR and CDR2 as FQNEAQ (reference sequence). This CDR3 contains 14 residues. The CDR3 bases are TGTGCCAGCAGCTTCGGGGGGGTTGACACTGAAGCTTTCTTT. Translating it yields CASSFGGVDTEAFF.

The table lists this clone with a few counts. The chain is built from TRBV5-1 and TRBJ2-1; TRBD2 matches 8 bases. Unmatched junction bases numbered 2, after V lost 3 bases and J lost 3 bases. There are 14 residues in the CDR3. CDR1 and CDR2 from the germline V gene are SGHRS and YFSETQ. CDR3 bases: TGCGCCAGCAGCTCCACTAGCGGCTACAATGAGCAGTTCTTC. Amino acids: CASSSTSGYNEQFF.

In this sample, this clone turned up a few times. CDR3 sequence (DNA): TGTGCCAGCAGTTTACTAGCGGGAGGGTCCTACGAGCAGTACTTC. Residues: CASSLLAGGSYEQYF. The chain couples TRBV28 to TRBJ2-7; 12 bases align to TRBD2. The CDR3 length is 15 residues. With 2 bases clipped from V and 1 base from J, the junction kept 0 bases outside the gene matches. Germline V gene data show CDR1 as MDHEN and CDR2 as SYDVKM.

The rearrangement uses TRBV30 and TRBJ2-1; D unclear. V was clipped by 5 bases and J by 3 bases, with 14 bases between them. Germline CDR1 and CDR2: GTSNPN and SVGIG (reference sequence). The CDR3 sequence is 14 residues long. As DNA, the CDR3 is TGTGCCTGGTTAGCCGGAGTTGGCTACAATGAGCAGTTCTTC. It specifies CAWLAGVGYNEQFF. The entire variable domain, with the rest obtained from reference TRBV30 and TRBJ2-1, is as follows: SQTIHQWPATLVQPVGSPLSLECTVEGTSNPNLYWYRQAAGRGLQLLFYSVGIGQISSEVPQNLSASRPQDRQFILSSKKLLLSDSGFYLCAWLAGVGYNEQFFGPGTRLTVL.

The V and J genes are TRBV6-5 and TRBJ2-7; 12 nucleotides align to TRBD1. Per the germline V gene, CDR1 is MNHEY and CDR2 is SVGAGI. The CDR3 length is 16 residues. Germline trimming cut 4 bases from V and 8 bases from J; bases unmatched to any gene: 12. CDR3 in amino acids: CASSWRGTGGKTKQYF. The DNA for the CDR3 is TGTGCCAGCAGTTGGCGGGGGACAGGGGGCAAAACGAAGCAGTACTTC.

This chain links TRBV6-1 with TRBJ1-5; possibly TRBD1 for D (5 bases). The V end lost 4 bases, the J end lost 3 bases, and 7 bases lay between the germline ends. This CDR3 region has 13 residues. Germline V lookup: CDR1 MNHNS, CDR2 SASEGT. The CDR3 sequence is CASSGQYNQPQHF. CDR3 in DNA: TGTGCCAGCAGTGGACAGTACAATCAGCCCCAGCATTTT.

This clone was counted between two and nine times. The chain links TRBV30 to TRBJ2-5, with D unclear. Trimming removed 1 base at V and 5 bases at J, with 8 bases between. The germline CDR1 and CDR2 sequences are GTSNPN and SVGIG (reference sequence). This CDR3 region has 12 residues. In DNA form, the CDR3 reads TGTGCCTGGAGTGATTCGTCGGAGACCCAGTACTTC. Translating gives CAWSDSSETQYF.

This chain uses TRBV5-1 with TRBJ1-5; possibly TRBD1 for D (6 bases). This CDR3 has 14 amino acids. The ends were cut back, 2 bases at V and 6 bases at J, with 12 bases in the middle. CDR1 and CDR2 (germline): SGHRS, YFSETQ. This CDR3 is CASSLQGGPQPQHF. CDR3 nucleotide sequence: TGCGCCAGCAGCTTACAGGGCGGCCCTCAGCCCCAGCATTTT.

The chain has TRBV18 and TRBJ1-1; TRBD1 agrees at 9 bases. Germline V gene lookup returns CDR1 KGHSH and CDR2 LQKENI. V lost 3 bases and J lost 1; bases outside the gene matches: 0. The CDR3 loop spans 14 amino acids. The CDR3 DNA reads TGTGCCAGCTCACCGGGACAGGGGAACACTGAAGCTTTCTTT. Protein sequence: CASSPGQGNTEAFF.

This chain uses TRBV7-8 with TRBJ2-5; D ambiguous. Germline V gene data show CDR1 as SGHVS and CDR2 as FQNEAQ. Trimming stripped 1 base from V and 5 bases from J, with 23 bases between. The CDR3 is 18 residues long. The CDR3, as DNA: TGTGCCAGCAGCTTAGAGAGGCTCACTGTCGATCTGTTGGAGACCCAGTACTTC. The encoded protein is CASSLERLTVDLLETQYF.

The V and J genes are TRBV19 and TRBJ2-7; D might be TRBD2 (5 bases). The CDR3 spans 13 residues. CDR1 LNHDA and CDR2 SQIVND come from the germline V gene (reference sequence). Deletions cut 3 bases from V and 7 bases from J, with 13 bases between. The CDR3 spells CASSIGFEGEQYF. CDR3 sequence (DNA): TGTGCCAGTAGTATCGGGTTTGAGGGAGAGCAGTACTTC.

The rearrangement joins TRBV6-1 to TRBJ1-5; D may be TRBD1 (5 bases). Germline V gene sequence: CDR1 MNHNS, CDR2 SASEGT. V lost 4 bases to trimming and J lost 7 bases, with 17 bases between them. CDR3 length: 15 amino acids. CDR3 sequence: CASSGDNIAGQPQHF. The CDR3 coding sequence is TGTGCCAGCAGTGGAGACAATATAGCAGGGCAGCCCCAGCATTTT.

About this clone: Other DNA sequences of this sample code for an identical CDR3. V gene TRBV25-1 combines with J gene TRBJ1-6; maybe TRBD1 (5 bases). The CDR3 length is 14 residues. The germline CDR1 and CDR2 sequences are MGHDK and SYGVNS. V dropped 5 bases and J dropped 8 bases, with 13 bases sitting between them. CDR3 in amino acids: CASSPTGGDSPLHF. In DNA form, the CDR3 reads TGTGCCAGCAGTCCTACCGGAGGGGATTCACCCCTCCACTTT.